The clone carrying this TCR beta chain was counted only a few times. Its antigen remains unidentified. This entry is derived from a study of post-analysis software for immune sequencing data. About the study: The disease courses covered relapsing-remitting, secondary progressive and progressive-relapsing multiple sclerosis. The study, taken as a whole, reports: A significant reduction in normalized Chao1 diversity was observed in multiple sclerosis patients versus controls. Strong co-clustering by F measure linked samples that shared a preparation batch.

Prepared TCR beta cDNA libraries contained unique molecular identifiers. Input populations of roughly 1 to 11 million T cells gave rise to around 480,000 cDNA molecules. MiXCR was run by TCRdb on the PCR reads, yielding one entry per CDR3 protein. Of about 560,000 distinct CDR3 sequences in the sample, roughly 40% were seen once. The TCR sequence derives from a girl aged 10 to 17 with multiple sclerosis. Sequencing used blood.

The CDR3 region is CASSPSGGAPQHF. The CDR3 region has the DNA TGCGCCAGCAGCCCTTCCGGGGGGGCGCCCCAGCATTTT. V is TRBV4-1 and J is TRBJ1-5; possible D gene TRBD1, 6 bases. Germline V gene data show CDR1 as MGHRA and CDR2 as YSYEKL. CDR3 length equals 13 residues. With 4 bases removed from V and 9 bases from J, the gap between germline ends came to 13 bases.